These 11 T cell receptor beta chains came from one sample sequenced in a study of cytomegalovirus exposure and HLA in healthy donors. Both 60 Vbeta primers and 13 Jbeta primers went into the PCR. Measured with immunoSEQ multiplex PCR; TCRdb has only the in-frame clones, and not every one. This table has under 200,000 clones, roughly 80% appearing once. Sequencing was carried out using PBMCs. The receptor source for this set is a male donor in good health and CMV-seropositive.

The rearrangement joins TRBV10-2 to TRBJ2-5; D call uncertain. The CDR3 extends over 12 amino acids. The germline V and J ends were trimmed by 3 bases and 5 bases, with 7 bases remaining between them. Germline V gene data show CDR1 as WSHSY and CDR2 as SAAADI. In DNA, the CDR3 is TGCGCCAGCAGTGACCCTTATGAGACCCAGTACTTC. Translated, it gives CASSDPYETQYF.

This rearrangement joins TRBV9 to TRBJ1-3, with TRBD1 matching over 7 bases. CDR1 is SGDLS and CDR2 is YYNGEE in the germline V gene. The CDR3 contains 14 residues. With V trimmed by 0 bases and J by 8 bases, 5 bases remained unmatched. CDR3 sequence: CASSVEGAGDTIYF. DNA of the CDR3: TGTGCCAGCAGCGTAGAGGGGGCTGGGGACACCATATATTTT.

The V and J genes are TRBV7-6 and TRBJ2-1; tentative D call: TRBD1 (6 bases). The CDR3 has 15 amino acids. Germline-derived CDR1 and CDR2 are SGHVS and FNYEAQ. Trimming removed 3 bases at V and 5 bases at J, with 14 bases between. CDR3 nucleotide sequence: TGTGCCAGCAGCTTCGATAGGACAGAGAACAATGAGCAGTTCTTC. Its translation: CASSFDRTENNEQFF.

The V and J genes are TRBV19 and TRBJ1-5; 10 nucleotides line up with TRBD1. The germline gives CDR1 LNHDA, CDR2 SQIVND (reference sequence). V was pared by 7 bases and J by 6 bases, with 9 bases of the junction left unmatched. The CDR3 is 15 residues long. In DNA form, the CDR3 reads TGTGCCAGTACCAAAGACAGGGGGCGAAGTCAGCCCCAGCATTTT. Amino acid sequence: CASTKDRGRSQPQHF.

This chain links TRBV2 with TRBJ1-4, with D hard to call. CDR1 and CDR2 (germline): SNHLY, FYNNEI. CDR3 length: 15 amino acids. The V and J ends lost 3 bases and 6 bases respectively, with 14 bases between them. The DNA for the CDR3 is TGTGCCAGCAGTGACAGGCTACCCCACGATGAAAAACTGTTTTTT. Its translation: CASSDRLPHDEKLFF.

The chain couples TRBV6-5 to TRBJ2-4, with D tentatively TRBD2 (7 bases). V was clipped by 6 bases and J by 8 bases, with 14 bases between them. Germline V gene lookup returns CDR1 MNHEY and CDR2 SVGAGI. CDR3 length: 13 residues. The CDR3: CASSPGGLDIQYF. CDR3 nucleotides: TGTGCCAGCAGCCCGGGGGGCTTGGACATTCAGTACTTC.

The chain links TRBV27 to TRBJ2-1; TRBD1 agrees at 8 bases. V trimming: 3 bases; J trimming: 3 bases; junction bases outside the gene matches: 4. The CDR3 has 15 amino acids. Germline-derived CDR1 and CDR2 are MNHEY and SMNVEV (reference sequence). CDR3 in DNA: TGTGCCAGCAGTTTGAGAACAGGGGGCTACAATGAGCAGTTCTTC. Its translation is CASSLRTGGYNEQFF.

CDR3 coding DNA: TGTGCCAGCACCCCAGGCGGGAGCAAGTACGAGCAGTACTTC. Its protein is CASTPGGSKYEQYF. This sequence joins TRBV27 and TRBJ2-7; 7 bases match TRBD2. The germline V gene encodes CDR1 MNHEY and CDR2 SMNVEV (reference sequence). This CDR3 has 14 amino acids. Unmatched junction bases numbered 10, after V lost 7 bases and J lost 4 bases.

The rearrangement uses TRBV2 and TRBJ2-5; unclear D gene. Germline V gene data show CDR1 as SNHLY and CDR2 as FYNNEI. V was cut by 2 bases and J by 5 bases, with 12 bases left in between. The CDR3 is 14 amino acids. In DNA form, the CDR3 reads TGTGCCAGCAGTGAAACCAATCCACGGGAGACCCAGTACTTC. This sequence encodes CASSETNPRETQYF.

The chain recombines TRBV28 with TRBJ1-2; 9 bases are shared with TRBD1. V trimming: 4 bases; J trimming: 8 bases; junction bases outside the gene matches: 17. Germline loops: CDR1 MDHEN, CDR2 SYDVKM. The CDR3 consists of 17 residues. The CDR3 nucleotides are TGTGCCAGCAGTTCGCCGGGGACAGGGAAGGTATCGGTGGGCTACACCTTC. Translated, it gives CASSSPGTGKVSVGYTF.

The chain has TRBV5-1 and TRBJ2-1; a possible D gene is TRBD1 (5 bases). This CDR3 region has 15 residues. Germline CDR1 reads SGHRS; CDR2 reads YFSETQ. The V and J ends lost 0 bases and 7 bases respectively, with 14 bases between them. CDR3 nucleotide sequence: TGCGCCAGCAGCTTGGTAAGGGGTATCGAAAATGAGCAGTTCTTC. It translates to CASSLVRGIENEQFF. The full variable domain, in which reference TRBV5-1 and TRBJ2-1 provide the parts outside the CDR3, is KAGVTQTPRYLIKTRGQQVTLSCSPISGHRSVSWYQQTPGQGLQFLFEYFSETQRNKGNFPGRFSGRQFSNSRSEMNVSTLELGDSALYLCASSLVRGIENEQFFGPGTRLTVL.